Listed below are T cell receptor beta chains from one sample, sequenced in a study of PD-1 blockade in classical Hodgkin lymphoma. The assay was immunoSEQ multiplex PCR, and TCRdb's table has in-frame clones only and misses some. The sample has some 20,000 clones; about nine tenths are singletons. Sequenced material: peripheral blood mononuclear cells (PBMCs), taken before the second cycle of nivolumab. These receptors originate from a human donor with classical Hodgkin lymphoma. Both conserved end residues are part of each CDR3. A D gene is named only where the DNA matches it firmly. Size is omitted from some rows. Given values are once, few, many or a class for expanded clones.

D gene,CDR3 length,J gene,V gene,clone size,CDR3 DNA,CDR3 protein
NA,16,TRBJ2-3,TRBV6-5,NA,TGTGCCAGCAGTTACTCGCTAGCGCCGGGGTCAGATACGCAGTATTTT,CASSYSLAPGSDTQYF
NA,13,TRBJ1-5,TRBV9,few,TGTGCCAGCAGCAGGGAGGACAATCAGCCCCAGCATTTT,CASSREDNQPQHF
NA,14,TRBJ2-2,TRBV7-8,NA,TGTGCCAGCAGCTTAACAGTGTCCACCGGGGAGCTGTTTTTT,CASSLTVSTGELFF
NA,11,TRBJ2-3,TRBV5-1,NA,TGCGCCAGCAGTTCCACGTATACGCAGTATTTT,CASSSTYTQYF
NA,14,TRBJ2-3,TRBV11-3,NA,TGTGCCAGCAGCTTATACGGGGGCACAGATACGCAGTATTTT,CASSLYGGTDTQYF
TRBD1,14,TRBJ1-2,TRBV9,NA,TGTGCCAGCAGCGCGGCGGGACAGGTTGGTGGCTACACCTTC,CASSAAGQVGGYTF
NA,14,TRBJ1-1,TRBV9,NA,TGTGCCAGCAGCTCACACCTGGCGAACACTGAAGCTTTCTTT,CASSSHLANTEAFF
NA,12,TRBJ1-6,TRBV5-1,few,TGCGCCAGCAGCACGGACAGCTCACCCCTCCACTTT,CASSTDSSPLHF
NA,16,TRBJ1-1,TRBV7-2,NA,TGTGCCAGCAGCTTAGAGGGAGGCTGGGGAAACACTGAAGCTTTCTTT,CASSLEGGWGNTEAFF
NA,14,TRBJ2-3,TRBV7-9,NA,TGTGCCAGCAGCTTATCCGGGGCAGCAGATACGCAGTATTTT,CASSLSGAADTQYF
NA,14,TRBJ1-1,TRBV5-1,few,TGCGCCAGCAGCTTTACACCCGTGAACACTGAAGCTTTCTTT,CASSFTPVNTEAFF
NA,16,TRBJ2-6,TRBV7-6,NA,TGTGCCAGCAGCTTAATGGGTGGCTCTGGGGCCAACGTCCTGACTTTC,CASSLMGGSGANVLTF
NA,12,TRBJ1-1,TRBV19,NA,TGTGCCAGTAGTATAGTCGGCCTTGAAGCTTTCTTT,CASSIVGLEAFF
NA,14,TRBJ1-2,TRBV4-3,once,TGCGCCAGCAGCCAATTGGGCAGAGACTATGGCTACACCTTC,CASSQLGRDYGYTF
NA,13,TRBJ1-6,TRBV7-2,NA,TGTGCCAGCAGCTTACGCTCGGCCTCACCCCTCCACTTT,CASSLRSASPLHF
TRBD2,14,TRBJ2-1,TRBV4-3,NA,TGCGCCAGCAGCCCTTTAGCGGGAGACAATGAGCAGTTCTTC,CASSPLAGDNEQFF
NA,16,TRBJ1-6,TRBV19,NA,TGTGCCAGTAGCGTGGGGTCCGGGTCCTATAATTCACCCCTCCACTTT,CASSVGSGSYNSPLHF
NA,15,TRBJ2-3,TRBV4-1,NA,TGCGCCAGCAGCCAAGGGGGGCGGGGCACAGATACGCAGTATTTT,CASSQGGRGTDTQYF
NA,14,TRBJ2-4,TRBV5-1,NA,TGCGCCAGCAGCTTTGAGGGGGCCAAAAACATTCAGTACTTC,CASSFEGAKNIQYF
NA,16,TRBJ2-1,TRBV4-1,NA,TGCGCCAGCAGCCAAGTCGACTTGGTCACCTACAATGAGCAGTTCTTC,CASSQVDLVTYNEQFF
NA,14,TRBJ1-2,TRBV10-1,NA,TGCGCCAGCAGTGAGTCTGGGTTGCCCTATGGCTACACCTTC,CASSESGLPYGYTF
NA,14,TRBJ2-5,TRBV6-1,NA,TGTGCCAGCACCGGAGAGGTCACCGAAGAGACCCAGTACTTC,CASTGEVTEETQYF
NA,16,TRBJ2-3,TRBV18,NA,TGTGCCAGCTCACGTTCTTCGGACACATTCACAGATACGCAGTATTTT,CASSRSSDTFTDTQYF
NA,15,TRBJ1-5,TRBV5-1,NA,TGCGCCAGCAGCTCGTCAGGGGACCCCAATCAGCCCCAGCATTTT,CASSSSGDPNQPQHF
NA,15,TRBJ1-4,TRBV7-9,medium-sized,TGTGCCAGCAGCTCGGGACGGGCAACTAATGAAAAACTGTTTTTT,CASSSGRATNEKLFF
NA,13,TRBJ2-7,TRBV30,NA,TGTGCCTGGAGTGTGGCAGTTTCCTACGAGCAGTACTTC,CAWSVAVSYEQYF
NA,15,TRBJ2-3,TRBV5-1,NA,TGCGCCAGCAGCTTGGCGGGGGAGGGCACAGATACGCAGTATTTT,CASSLAGEGTDTQYF
NA,12,TRBJ1-2,TRBV7-9,NA,TGTGCCAGCAGCCCTGCCACAGATGGCTACACCTTC,CASSPATDGYTF
TRBD1,14,TRBJ1-1,TRBV18,NA,TGTGCCAGCTCACCGACAGGGGCAATCTCTGAAGCTTTCTTT,CASSPTGAISEAFF
TRBD2,14,TRBJ2-3,TRBV5-1,once,TGCGCCAGCGCAGCGGGGGGGCCACCAGATACGCAGTATTTT,CASAAGGPPDTQYF
NA,15,TRBJ1-1,TRBV7-2,once,TGTGCCAGCAGCCCGCCGGGACGGTTGAACACTGAAGCTTTCTTT,CASSPPGRLNTEAFF
NA,14,TRBJ1-1,TRBV14,NA,TGTGCCAGCAGCCACAGGGTAATGAACACTGAAGCTTTCTTT,CASSHRVMNTEAFF
TRBD1,14,TRBJ1-2,TRBV5-1,NA,TGCGCCAGCAGCTTGGGACAGGGGGCCTATGGCTACACCTTC,CASSLGQGAYGYTF
NA,14,TRBJ2-1,TRBV19,NA,TGTGCCAGTAACACGGGACCCTTCTTCAATGAGCAGTTCTTC,CASNTGPFFNEQFF
TRBD2,18,TRBJ2-1,TRBV13,NA,TGTGCCAGCAGCCCGACCGGGACTAGCGGGGGGAACTACAATGAGCAGTTCTTC,CASSPTGTSGGNYNEQFF
NA,11,TRBJ2-7,TRBV7-8,NA,TGTGCCAGCAGCTCCCCTACGGAGCAGTACTTC,CASSSPTEQYF
TRBD1,15,TRBJ2-2,TRBV5-1,NA,TGCGCCAGCAGCGTGACAGGGCCGGAGACCGGGGAGCTGTTTTTT,CASSVTGPETGELFF
NA,14,TRBJ2-7,TRBV13,NA,TGTGCCAGCAGCTTAGGGGCGCCCCTCAGCGAGCAGTACTTC,CASSLGAPLSEQYF
TRBD2,14,TRBJ2-4,TRBV6-5,NA,TGTGCCAGCAGACCCGGGGGGGCCAAAAACATTCAGTACTTC,CASRPGGAKNIQYF
NA,12,TRBJ1-2,TRBV6-5,once,TGTGCCAGCAGTTTGGAGGGGTATGGCTACACCTTC,CASSLEGYGYTF
NA,15,TRBJ1-3,TRBV19,NA,TGTGCCAGTAGTATTTTTTCAGGCTCTGGAAACACCATATATTTT,CASSIFSGSGNTIYF
TRBD1,18,TRBJ1-4,TRBV23-1,NA,TGCGCCAGCAGTCAATCCCAGAAGGACAGGGCCTCGGATGAAAAACTGTTTTTT,CASSQSQKDRASDEKLFF
NA,12,TRBJ1-2,TRBV7-9,NA,TGTGCCACCAGCCTGGGGGAGGCGGGCTACACCTTC,CATSLGEAGYTF
NA,14,TRBJ2-2,TRBV7-2,NA,TGTGCCAGCAGCTTACAGCAGTCCACCGGGGAGCTGTTTTTT,CASSLQQSTGELFF
TRBD1,15,TRBJ1-1,TRBV7-6,NA,TGTGCCAGCAGCTTAGGAGGGACAGTCGACACTGAAGCTTTCTTT,CASSLGGTVDTEAFF